This T cell receptor beta chain is drawn from a study of neurological immune-mediated disorders. Study-level results: The level of TCR clonal expansion was highest in patients with HTLV-1-associated myelopathy and lowest in multiple sclerosis, where it fell below the level seen in healthy controls.

This clonotype was seen ten or more times. Its matching antigen is unknown. Time point reported: longitudinal time-point 1 (baseline). Germline V gene data show CDR1 as SGHRS and CDR2 as YFSETQ. The CDR3 runs to 15 residues. The V and J ends lost 1 base and 2 bases respectively, with 10 bases between them. Template-switch 5'RACE cDNA synthesis added a 10-nucleotide unique molecular identifier. A single run covered 15-18 subjects with over 190 million TCR-beta sequences. Each CDR3 protein gets one entry after TCRdb re-called the 5' RACE reads with MiXCR. The sample carries 55,000 to 75,000 distinct CDR3 sequences, about 13% recorded once.

Sequenced input: PBMCs. The chain combines TRBV5-1 with TRBJ1-3, with D tentatively TRBD1 (6 bases). This receptor was identified in a female donor with HTLV-1-associated myelopathy (HAM/TSP). The CDR3 sequence is CASSLMGATGNTIYF. CDR3 DNA sequence: TGCGCCAGCAGCTTGATGGGGGCCACTGGAAACACCATATATTTT. Full variable domain (missing parts from reference TRBV5-1 and TRBJ1-3): KAGVTQTPRYLIKTRGQQVTLSCSPISGHRSVSWYQQTPGQGLQFLFEYFSETQRNKGNFPGRFSGRQFSNSRSEMNVSTLELGDSALYLCASSLMGATGNTIYFGEGSWLTVV.